This TCR beta chain was captured by sequencing in a study of T cell repertoires in cytomegalovirus infection. Notes on the study in general: In two of eight donors, the top clonotype was HLA-C-restricted CMV-specific.

Comments on this clonotype: The antigen is undetermined.

TCRdb recomputed calls from the reads with MiXCR, one row per CDR3 protein. The sample holds approximately 56,000 distinct CDR3 sequences, around 20% seen once. This CDR3 has 15 residues. V lost 2 bases, J lost 0 bases, and 9 bases lay in between. In germline, CDR1 is MNHEY, CDR2 SMNVEV (reference sequence). This clonotype was obtained from a human donor in good health (CMV status not recorded). Some clones in this sample may be carry-over from other donors' samples. This specimen was CD8+ T cells from cultured PBMCs, taken from culture after CMV antigen stimulation. V gene TRBV27 combines with J gene TRBJ2-3; D unclear. Here the CDR3 reads CASSLGVASTDTQYF. The CDR3 coding sequence is TGTGCCAGCAGTTTAGGGGTAGCAAGCACAGATACGCAGTATTTT.